The rows below give T cell receptor beta chains drawn from one sample of a study of T cells in Graves' hyperthyroidism and ophthalmopathy. A single record per CDR3 protein comes from TCRdb applying MiXCR to the multiplex PCR reads. Of approximately 400,000 distinct CDR3 sequences in the sample, under 20% were seen once. Sequencing was performed on blood. Receptors originate from a man younger than 35 with Graves' ophthalmopathy. The conserved cysteine and the conserved F or W are not part of the CDR3 here.

v_call,cdr3_aa
TRBV11-2,ASSSGAGGGQPQH
TRBV5-1,ASSYKTRDRYTDTQY
TRBV12-3/TRBV12-4,ASRNLGLRQY
TRBV25-1,ASTRLAGHEGNTEAF
TRBV9,ASSVSDRGEHEQY
TRBV7-9,ASSWEQGRTEAF
TRBV5-5,ASSLGAGWDEQY
TRBV19,ASLGQGNQPQH
TRBV7-9,ASSWGQGYQETQY
TRBV7-2,ASSLAGWGTGELF
TRBV9,ASSVVGRPEKETQY
TRBV19,ASSDSGGVNTGELF
TRBV5-1,ASSPALDRGDGYT
TRBV9,ASSVGGDAAEQF
TRBV12-3/TRBV12-4,ASSLGGTGGQPQH
TRBV5-6,ASGDIYYNEQF
TRBV11-2,ASSLGAGIYNEQF
TRBV20-1,SAGRETGELF
TRBV5-1,ASGTGQGVDEQF
TRBV9,ASSPAKTGAYGYT
TRBV9,ASSAGAASGNTIY
TRBV7-9,ASSLTRWGGEQF
TRBV9,ASSAPPRDRGNSGNTIY
TRBV13,ASSLEGVPGNTIY
TRBV6-2/TRBV6-3,ASSQGLTETQY
TRBV15,ATSQGRINQPQH
TRBV5-6,ASRTEGTGGQPQH
TRBV9,ASSVRGWDSTDTQY
TRBV20-1,SARDVGTDYEQY
TRBV12-3/TRBV12-4,ASSLSWKQF
TRBV9,ASSVNQNEQF
TRBV19,ASSRDRDSGNTIY
TRBV5-5,ASSPVGRTEAF
TRBV5-1,ASSLELGNYEQY
TRBV27,ASSSPPFGQY
TRBV6-2/TRBV6-3,ASSGYSGLHNEQF
TRBV10-3,AISELQGKNTEAF
TRBV15,ATSTGQALSYGYT
TRBV9,ASSADDEQF
TRBV11-2,ASSPTMGTGTTDTQY
TRBV27,ASTAGATGVNEQY
TRBV20-1,SARPTGWRDNQPQH
TRBV7-6,ASSLEGTDEQY
TRBV2,ASLGRGYEQY
TRBV5-8,ASSTGTPPRTQY